The entry below describes one T cell receptor (beta chain). This sample was included in a study of cytomegalovirus exposure and HLA in healthy donors. The CDR3 contains 12 residues. Germline V gene lookup returns CDR1 SNHLY and CDR2 FYNNEI. V lost 7 bases, J lost 7 bases, and 11 bases lay in between. The primer mix had 60 Vbeta and 13 Jbeta primers. Sequencing was performed with immunoSEQ multiplex PCR; in TCRdb, only in-frame clones are kept and a portion is missing. Of about 97,000 clones in the sample, 73% were seen once. The chain joins TRBV2 to TRBJ1-5; D is unresolved. The sequence was collected from a middle-aged man in good health and CMV-seronegative. The specimen was PBMCs. CDR3 sequence: CASKEGGQPQHF. In DNA form, the CDR3 reads TGTGCCAGCAAGGAGGGAGGACAGCCCCAGCATTTT.